This is a list of T cell receptor beta chains from one sample in a study of blood T cell repertoires in COVID-19. Measured with immunoSEQ multiplex PCR; TCRdb has only the in-frame clones, and not every one. The table shows fewer than 25,000 clones, with around 89% occurring only once. What was sequenced was peripheral blood. These receptors originate from a woman in her sixties with active COVID-19. Both conserved end residues are part of each CDR3. Fields, in order: V gene, D gene, clone size, CDR3 protein. The D gene is left open where the match is weak. Size is omitted from some rows. Given values are once, few, many or a class for expanded clones.

V: TRBV5-1; D: NA; size: NA; CDR3: CASSQSGWENYGYTF
V: TRBV6-6; D: NA; size: NA; CDR3: CASSYQGRVNTGELFF
V: TRBV7-9; D: NA; size: NA; CDR3: CASSFYSQDRGTQYF
V: TRBV2; D: TRBD1; size: few; CDR3: CASSIDRGLGDTEAFF
V: TRBV15; D: NA; size: NA; CDR3: CATSRDGEGVKTQYF
V: TRBV7-3; D: TRBD1; size: NA; CDR3: CASSSTGGEAFF
V: TRBV7-7; D: NA; size: NA; CDR3: CASSLVGGVQETQYF
V: TRBV27; D: TRBD1; size: NA; CDR3: CASSAGGFVQPQHF
V: TRBV2; D: TRBD1; size: NA; CDR3: CASSSTRQGYNGNTIYF
V: TRBV18; D: NA; size: NA; CDR3: CASSPYSLAYNSPLHF
V: TRBV10-3; D: NA; size: NA; CDR3: CAISESGVSGNTIYF
V: TRBV19; D: NA; size: NA; CDR3: CASSGTRTAVLANVLTF
V: TRBV10-3; D: TRBD1; size: NA; CDR3: CAISESGTGKSTEAFF
V: TRBV6-5; D: NA; size: NA; CDR3: CASSQSSNTGELFF
V: TRBV14; D: TRBD1; size: NA; CDR3: CASSRPTGGTTGELFF
V: TRBV15; D: NA; size: few; CDR3: CATSRAVGASQPQHF
V: TRBV19; D: NA; size: NA; CDR3: CASSIGPGQETQYF
V: TRBV19; D: TRBD2; size: NA; CDR3: CASSMSGWLAGGRLAKNIQYF
V: TRBV19; D: NA; size: once; CDR3: CASRPQGNYGYTF
V: TRBV5-8; D: TRBD1; size: once; CDR3: CASNLWPQGATEAFF
V: TRBV10-3; D: TRBD1; size: NA; CDR3: CAISDGQGANQPQHF
V: TRBV5-1; D: NA; size: NA; CDR3: CASSPRTTGDTQYF
V: TRBV4-1; D: TRBD1; size: NA; CDR3: CASSLNRDRGLGYGYTF
V: TRBV7-8; D: TRBD1; size: NA; CDR3: CASSPPYRGNEQFF
V: TRBV15; D: NA; size: NA; CDR3: CATGLGGGRRELFF
V: TRBV12-3/TRBV12-4; D: NA; size: NA; CDR3: CASSQGRSPLHF
V: TRBV2; D: TRBD2; size: NA; CDR3: CASMGGGRETQYF
V: TRBV6-1; D: TRBD1; size: NA; CDR3: CASSEAATGAGLAFF
V: TRBV29-1; D: TRBD1; size: NA; CDR3: CSLFPEDRANEQFF
V: TRBV10-3; D: NA; size: NA; CDR3: CAICAEPSFNYGYTF
V: TRBV5-1; D: NA; size: once; CDR3: CASSLQGGTYEQYF
V: TRBV12-5; D: NA; size: NA; CDR3: CASGLGEGRYGYTF
V: TRBV6-5; D: TRBD2; size: NA; CDR3: CASTRGGQGEQFF
V: TRBV5-1; D: TRBD1; size: NA; CDR3: CASSLTTGTGGSEQFF
V: TRBV10-3; D: NA; size: NA; CDR3: CAISEDRDIASMEQFF
V: TRBV3-1/TRBV3-2; D: TRBD1; size: NA; CDR3: CASSRPGQGSYGYTF
V: TRBV7-8; D: NA; size: few; CDR3: CASSLRRGSTDTQYF
V: TRBV5-1; D: TRBD2; size: NA; CDR3: CASSLSTSGVEQYF
V: TRBV18; D: TRBD2; size: NA; CDR3: CASSPGGGPYNEQFF
V: TRBV27; D: TRBD1; size: NA; CDR3: CASSRDRGSSEKLFF
V: TRBV18; D: NA; size: NA; CDR3: CASSPLAEAGYTF
V: TRBV14; D: TRBD1; size: NA; CDR3: CASSQRQGSPNTEAFF
V: TRBV25-1; D: TRBD1; size: NA; CDR3: CASSEPQGANYGYTF
V: TRBV25-1; D: TRBD2; size: NA; CDR3: CASSAPAKAGGLTDTQYF
V: TRBV5-1; D: NA; size: NA; CDR3: CASSLSGDGEKLFF
V: TRBV20-1; D: NA; size: NA; CDR3: CSAILYTEAFF
V: TRBV6-2/TRBV6-3; D: TRBD2; size: NA; CDR3: CASSLAGTNYNEQFF
V: TRBV30; D: NA; size: NA; CDR3: CAWSARERAAYEQYF
V: TRBV7-8; D: TRBD2; size: NA; CDR3: CASSLGFGRADTQYF
V: TRBV3-1/TRBV3-2; D: NA; size: NA; CDR3: CASSQAGFNQPQHF
V: TRBV3-1/TRBV3-2; D: TRBD1; size: NA; CDR3: CASSFGTAEAFF